These T cell receptor beta chains were read from a single sample in a study of blood T cells in healthy people across ages. TCRdb ran MiXCR on the 5' RACE reads and lists one entry per CDR3 protein. Among roughly 800,000 distinct CDR3 sequences listed, about 55% were seen once. Input material: blood. These receptor sequences come from a man aged 80 or over in good health. Both conserved end residues are part of each CDR3. The order of the fields is V gene, J gene, D gene, CDR3 protein. The D gene is left open where the match is weak.

V gene: TRBV9
J gene: TRBJ2-7
D gene: TRBD1
CDR3 protein: CASSVGRQGAEQYF

V gene: TRBV27
J gene: TRBJ2-3
D gene: TRBD1
CDR3 protein: CATKGDRVTDTQYF

V gene: TRBV27
J gene: TRBJ1-1
D gene: NA
CDR3 protein: CASSLWGAGNTEAFF

V gene: TRBV29-1
J gene: TRBJ2-6
D gene: NA
CDR3 protein: CSVGKGAGANVLTF

V gene: TRBV13
J gene: TRBJ2-5
D gene: TRBD1
CDR3 protein: CASSRLEGQGRETQYF

V gene: TRBV29-1
J gene: TRBJ2-2
D gene: TRBD2
CDR3 protein: CSVGASGAVTGELFF

V gene: TRBV29-1
J gene: TRBJ2-5
D gene: NA
CDR3 protein: CSVVASQETQYF

V gene: TRBV5-1
J gene: TRBJ2-3
D gene: TRBD2
CDR3 protein: CASSPFGRATDTQYF

V gene: TRBV11-2
J gene: TRBJ2-1
D gene: NA
CDR3 protein: CASSYGPGYNEQFF

V gene: TRBV6-5
J gene: TRBJ1-2
D gene: NA
CDR3 protein: CASSYQDQGYGYTF

V gene: TRBV4-1
J gene: TRBJ2-1
D gene: NA
CDR3 protein: CASSRTSDRTSYNEQFF

V gene: TRBV20-1
J gene: TRBJ2-4
D gene: NA
CDR3 protein: CSARDPTSTGQSYVQYF

V gene: TRBV20-1
J gene: TRBJ2-7
D gene: TRBD1
CDR3 protein: CSAPDREHEQYF

V gene: TRBV11-2
J gene: TRBJ2-3
D gene: TRBD2
CDR3 protein: CASSESGTRRFTDTQYF

V gene: TRBV29-1
J gene: TRBJ2-5
D gene: TRBD2
CDR3 protein: CSVRMGGETQYF

V gene: TRBV9
J gene: TRBJ2-5
D gene: NA
CDR3 protein: CASSVVELGTQYF

V gene: TRBV27
J gene: TRBJ2-5
D gene: TRBD1
CDR3 protein: CASSNRPGTGSQETQYF

V gene: TRBV20-1
J gene: TRBJ2-5
D gene: TRBD2
CDR3 protein: CSARRPGLAQETQYF

V gene: TRBV7-3
J gene: TRBJ2-3
D gene: NA
CDR3 protein: CASSPWQGSTDTQYF

V gene: TRBV29-1
J gene: TRBJ1-1
D gene: NA
CDR3 protein: CSSTEGAGNTEAFF

V gene: TRBV9
J gene: NA
D gene: NA
CDR3 protein: CASSAAGTAYEQYF

V gene: TRBV6-1
J gene: TRBJ1-2
D gene: NA
CDR3 protein: CASTRGYGYTF

V gene: TRBV2
J gene: TRBJ1-1
D gene: NA
CDR3 protein: CASRGSLAFF

V gene: TRBV5-1
J gene: TRBJ2-7
D gene: TRBD1
CDR3 protein: CASSSGQGHYEQYF

V gene: TRBV12-3/TRBV12-4
J gene: TRBJ2-1
D gene: TRBD1
CDR3 protein: CASTWDRGRGNEQFF

V gene: TRBV18
J gene: TRBJ1-2
D gene: TRBD1
CDR3 protein: CASSPMGQGANGYTF